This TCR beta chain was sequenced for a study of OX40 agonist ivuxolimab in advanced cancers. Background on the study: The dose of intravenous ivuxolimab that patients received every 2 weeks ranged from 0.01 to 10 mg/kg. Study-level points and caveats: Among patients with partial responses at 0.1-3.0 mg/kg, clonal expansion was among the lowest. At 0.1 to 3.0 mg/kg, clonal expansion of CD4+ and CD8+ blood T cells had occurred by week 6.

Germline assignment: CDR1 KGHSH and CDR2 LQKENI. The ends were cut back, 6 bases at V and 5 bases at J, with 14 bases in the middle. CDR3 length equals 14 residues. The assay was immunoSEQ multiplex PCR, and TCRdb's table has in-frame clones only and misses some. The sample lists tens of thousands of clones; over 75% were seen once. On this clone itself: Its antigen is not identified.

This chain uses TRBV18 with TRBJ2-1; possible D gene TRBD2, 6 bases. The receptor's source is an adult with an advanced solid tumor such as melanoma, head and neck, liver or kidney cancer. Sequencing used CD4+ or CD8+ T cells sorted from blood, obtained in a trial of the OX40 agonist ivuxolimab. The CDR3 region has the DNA TGTGCCAGCTCCACCTCCGGAGGGGACAATGAGCAGTTCTTC. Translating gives CASSTSGGDNEQFF.